This is a list of T cell receptor beta chains from one sample in a study of blood T cell repertoires in COVID-19. This table comes from immunoSEQ multiplex PCR, and its TCRdb copy is limited to in-frame clones, with some not included. The sample lists some 240,000 clones, approximately 88% occurring once. The sequenced material came from PBMCs or T cells enriched from blood (not recorded which). The source of these receptors is a woman in her forties who had been exposed to COVID-19. Both conserved end residues are trimmed from each CDR3.

CDR3 protein	V gene	J gene
ASGWGAAETQY	TRBV12-5	TRBJ2-5
ASSLPGQNNSPLH	TRBV5-4	TRBJ1-6
ASSESGLAEYEQY	TRBV6-4	TRBJ2-7
ASSPGTGYNTIY	TRBV7-2	TRBJ1-3
ASSLPGQGSDTQY	TRBV5-4	TRBJ2-3
ASRTRQVDSNQPQH	TRBV19	TRBJ1-5
ASRPTGGNEQF	TRBV19	TRBJ2-1
ASSHLQGEDSAF	TRBV4-1	TRBJ1-1
AWSVAGRGSPLH	TRBV30	TRBJ1-6
ASSPSGESWSPLH	TRBV9	TRBJ1-6
ASSALIMGQENYGYT	TRBV9	TRBJ1-2
ASRNRVNTEAF	TRBV19	TRBJ1-1
ASSDTPAVSQTGNTIY	TRBV6-2/TRBV6-3	TRBJ1-3
ASSLMAATGSGYT	TRBV7-9	TRBJ1-2
AISDFEVTDTQY	TRBV10-3	TRBJ2-3
ASSGRTGNVNSPLH	TRBV19	TRBJ1-6
ASRRTGESGELF	TRBV28	TRBJ2-2
ASSLGWTANNEQF	TRBV7-2	TRBJ2-1
SGGLQETQY	TRBV20-1	TRBJ2-5
ASRRSGYYEQY	TRBV12-3/TRBV12-4	TRBJ2-7
ASSLAGGGGLADTQY	TRBV7-2	TRBJ2-3
ASSLVSGVNEKLF	TRBV7-9	TRBJ1-4
ATSDLHASEPGSSYNEQF	TRBV24-1	TRBJ2-1
ASSLASQGAGTGELF	TRBV5-1	TRBJ2-2
ASSFNSYEQY	TRBV11-2	TRBJ2-7
ASSYTLSAGANVLT	TRBV6-5	TRBJ2-6
ASSAGGTSVYEQF	TRBV11-2	TRBJ2-1
ACPEETQY	TRBV10-1	TRBJ2-5
ASTKPYSPGSSYNEQF	TRBV25-1	TRBJ2-1
ASSSLAGHTDTQY	TRBV28	TRBJ2-3
ASSMNLLAGNSPY	TRBV11-3	TRBJ2-3
ASSSQGYYGYT	TRBV28	TRBJ1-2
ASSLTLGTGGTDTQY	TRBV11-3	TRBJ2-3
ASSFLQGSGELF	TRBV7-9	TRBJ2-2